The 20 T cell receptor beta chains below come from one sample, sequenced in a study of read filtering for tumor transcriptome and immune sequencing (dated by TCRdb to 2018 to 2020). These reads were obtained on an Illumina HiSeq 4000. Starting from around 400 ng RNA, TCR libraries were constructed with the Immunoverse kit using molecular barcoded adaptors that cover the alpha/delta and beta/gamma chains. TCRdb cleaned the public reads at Q25 with fastp, built clones with MiXCR and kept in-frame beta chains. Every distinct CDR3 protein forms one entry, paired with its most common genes and DNA. The sample table lists 75,000 to 95,000 distinct CDR3 sequences, approximately 21% of them with a count of one. The ten largest make up more than 9.5% of the sample. Sequencing used a population of CD138-negative cells sorted from bone marrow. The cell subset or site label for this specimen denotes: bone marrow mononuclear cells depleted of CD138+ plasma/myeloma cells by negative magnetic selection. The receptors shown here come from a donor at least 40 years old with multiple myeloma.

Of note for this clonotype: This likely comes from a read error, as the CDR3 has no conserved phenylalanine or tryptophan at its end. The rearrangement links TRBV5-1 to TRBJ1-5, with 9 nucleotides matching TRBD1. The CDR3 runs to 15 residues. J lost 4 bases, V lost 3 bases, and 5 bases had no gene match. Per germline, CDR1 SGHRS and CDR2 YFSETQ. The CDR3 spells CASSSGQGGNQPQHL. CDR3 sequence (DNA): TGCGCCAGCAGCTCGGGACAGGGTGGTAATCAGCCCCAGCATCTT.

There are many counts of this clonotype. The V call is TRBV5-1, the J call TRBJ2-3, with D unresolved. V lost 3 bases to trimming and J lost 0 bases, with 8 bases between them. This CDR3 spans 14 amino acids. Per germline, CDR1 SGHRS and CDR2 YFSETQ. This CDR3 is CASSSGPSTDTQYF. CDR3 in DNA: TGCGCCAGCAGCTCCGGTCCCAGCACAGATACGCAGTATTTT.

This clonotype was detected many times. The rearrangement joins TRBV5-1 to TRBJ1-1, with a possible D match to TRBD1 (6 bases). The CDR3 has 14 amino acids. Trimming shortened V by 2 bases and J by 9 bases, and 17 bases separated the two germline ends. In germline, CDR1 is SGHRS, CDR2 YFSETQ. The CDR3 bases are TGCGCCAGCAGCTTACAGTCAGCGGGGGGGCAAGCTTTCTTT. It is translated as CASSLQSAGGQAFF.

This clonotype was detected many times. V gene TRBV20-1 combines with J gene TRBJ1-2; tentative D call: TRBD1 (5 bases). This CDR3 has 15 amino acids. The germline V gene has CDR1 DFQATT and CDR2 SNEGSKA (reference sequence). The V gene lost 0 bases and the J gene lost 8 bases, with 19 bases spanning the gap. CDR3 coding DNA: TGCAGTGCTAGAGATAAGGGCCCCAGGGTAGGAGGCTACACCTTC. It codes for CSARDKGPRVGGYTF.

This clonotype was seen at least ten times. This chain links TRBV12-3 or TRBV12-4 with TRBJ1-1; tentatively, D is TRBD1 (6 bases). V was cut by 1 base and J by 3 bases, with 6 bases left in between. The CDR3 length is 13 residues. Here the CDR3 reads CASSLDRDTEAFF. CDR3 DNA: TGTGCCAGCAGTTTAGACAGGGACACTGAAGCTTTCTTT.

With respect to this clonotype: A much larger clone lies one base from this, so it may be a read error. The rearrangement uses TRBV29-1 and TRBJ2-7; D might be TRBD2 (5 bases). Germline assignment: CDR1 SQVTM and CDR2 ANQGSEA. The CDR3 length is 11 residues. Written as DNA, the CDR3 is TGCAGCGCAAGGGAGTCCTACGAGCACTACTTC. Encoded protein: CSARESYEHYF.

The J gene is TRBJ2-3, the V gene TRBV5-1; D possibly corresponds to TRBD2 (5 bases). CDR1 SGHRS and CDR2 YFSETQ come from the germline V gene. The CDR3 length is 13 residues. V lost 3 bases, J lost 0 bases, and 5 bases lay in between. The CDR3 sequence is CASSWTSTDTQYF. CDR3 sequence (DNA): TGCGCCAGCAGCTGGACTAGCACAGATACGCAGTATTTT.

Comments on this clonotype: A much larger clone lies one base from this, so it may be a read error. The chain carries TRBV7-9 and TRBJ2-1; possible D gene TRBD2, 5 bases. CDR3 length equals 12 residues. Germline V gene data show CDR1 as SEHNR and CDR2 as FQNEAQ (reference sequence). V lost 6 bases, J lost 8 bases, and 11 bases lay in between. This chain's CDR3 is CASRDSSDEQFF. The DNA of the CDR3 is TGTGCCAGCAGGGATAGTAGCGATGAGCAGTTCTTC.

This clonotype was picked up many times. The chain has TRBV29-1 and TRBJ1-1; D perhaps matches TRBD1 (6 bases). This CDR3 is 12 amino acids long. Germline loops: CDR1 SQVTM, CDR2 ANQGSEA. Between the trimmed V and J ends, which lost 4 bases and 3 bases, there was a span of 9 bases. CDR3 protein: CSVVGGYTEAFF. DNA of the CDR3: TGCAGCGTTGTAGGGGGGTACACTGAAGCTTTCTTT. The full variable domain, completed using reference TRBV29-1 and TRBJ1-1, is SAVISQKPSRDICQRGTSLTIQCQVDSQVTMMFWYRQQPGQSLTLIATANQGSEATYESGFVIDKFPISRPNLTFSTLTVSNMSPEDSSIYLCSVVGGYTEAFFGQGTRLTVV.

This clonotype was recorded at least ten times. The chain couples TRBV12-3 or TRBV12-4 to TRBJ2-3; either TRBD1 or TRBD2 may fit D (8 bases each). V was trimmed by 6 bases and J by 5 bases, leaving 21 bases between them. The CDR3 totals 16 residues. CDR3 sequence reads: CASSRGTGRGGDTQYF. CDR3 nucleotides: TGTGCCAGCAGCCGCGGGACAGGCCGGGGGGGAGATACGCAGTATTTT.

This clonotype appeared many times. The chain recombines TRBV5-1 with TRBJ2-7; D is perhaps TRBD1 or TRBD2 (5 bases each). V was pared by 4 bases and J by 2 bases, with 13 bases between. The CDR3 has 14 residues. Germline V gene lookup returns CDR1 SGHRS and CDR2 YFSETQ. The CDR3 sequence is CASSQGTATYEQYF. In DNA, the CDR3 is TGCGCCAGCAGCCAAGGGACCGCCACCTACGAGCAGTACTTC.

This clonotype appeared a few times. This chain connects TRBV10-3 to TRBJ1-1; D is uncertain. Germline CDR1 and CDR2: ENHRY and SYGVKD. V was clipped by 8 bases and J by 1 base, with 14 bases between them. This CDR3 is 14 amino acids long. This CDR3 is CAISEKTKNTEAFF. The CDR3 region has the DNA TGTGCCATCTCGGAGAAGACGAAGAACACTGAAGCTTTCTTT.

This clonotype was seen more than once but under ten times. J is TRBJ2-1 and V is TRBV12-5; D is perhaps TRBD1 or TRBD2 (6 bases each). V lost 7 bases to trimming and J lost 3 bases, with 16 bases between them. This CDR3 comprises 15 residues. Germline CDR1 LGHNT, CDR2 FRNRAP. The CDR3 DNA reads as TGTGCTAGTGACCCTCCACAGGGAGGCTACAATGAGCAGTTCTTC. This codes for CASDPPQGGYNEQFF. The variable domain in full, completed from reference TRBV12-5 and TRBJ2-1, reads DARVTQTPRHKVTEMGQEVTMRCQPILGHNTVFWYRQTMMQGLELLAYFRNRAPLDDSGMPKDRFSAEMPDATLATLKIQPSEPRDSAVYFCASDPPQGGYNEQFFGPGTRLTVL.

This clonotype was observed at least ten times. The CDR3 region is CASSPRLARGNEQFF. The DNA for the CDR3 is TGTGCCAGCAGCCCCCGACTAGCGAGGGGCAATGAGCAGTTCTTC. The V and J genes are TRBV3-1 and TRBJ2-1; 8 positions match TRBD2. Per the germline V gene, CDR1 is LGHDT and CDR2 is YNNKEL (reference sequence). The CDR3 is 15 residues long. J was trimmed by 6 bases and V by 4 bases; bases with no gene match: 8.

This clonotype was seen repeatedly, ten times or more. Just one base apart from a much larger clone, this may be a read error. No conserved phenylalanine or tryptophan ends this CDR3, so it is likely a read error. The J gene is TRBJ2-1, the V gene TRBV9, with D possibly being TRBD1 or TRBD2 (5 bases each). This CDR3 is built from 15 residues. V was shortened by 2 bases and J by 4 bases, with 13 bases between the two germline ends. CDR1 SGDLS and CDR2 YYNGEE come from the germline V gene. The CDR3 DNA reads TGTGCCAGCAGCGTCTCTGGGGGAATATACAATGAGCAGTTCTCC. Translated, it gives CASSVSGGIYNEQFS.

In regard to this clonotype: A much larger clone lies a single base off, so this may be a read error. The CDR3 region is CASRLGQGSLPQPF. In DNA form, the CDR3 reads TGTGCCAGCAGATTAGGTCAGGGCAGTTTGCCCCAGCCTTTT. This rearrangement joins TRBV28 to TRBJ1-5; D possibly corresponds to TRBD1 (5 bases). The CDR3 is made up of 14 amino acids. CDR1 and CDR2 from the germline V gene are MDHEN and SYDVKM.

This clonotype has ten or more counts. This chain connects TRBV5-1 to TRBJ2-6, with unresolved D. The CDR3 has 14 amino acids. The V gene lost 5 bases and the J gene lost 2 bases, with 8 bases spanning the gap. CDR1 SGHRS and CDR2 YFSETQ come from the germline V gene. The CDR3 region has the DNA TGCGCCAGCAGAGATGGGGCTGGGGCCAACGTCCTGACTTTC. This sequence encodes CASRDGAGANVLTF.

This clonotype was seen many times. V gene TRBV6-2 or TRBV6-3 combines with J gene TRBJ1-5; D is unclear. This CDR3 spans 15 amino acids. The germline gives CDR1 MNHEY, CDR2 SVGEGT. V lost 2 bases and J lost 6, with 14 bases in between. The CDR3 DNA is TGTGCCAGCAGTTACCCCCCTATTAATACTCAGCCCCAGCATTTT. This codes for CASSYPPINTQPQHF.

In regard to this clonotype: The missing conserved phenylalanine or tryptophan at the end of this CDR3 makes a read error likely. The chain links TRBV28 to TRBJ1-1, with 11 positions matching TRBD1. This CDR3 contains 15 residues. Trimming cost V 6 bases and J 5 bases; bases outside gene matches: 8. The V gene's germline CDR1 is MDHEN and CDR2 SYDVKM. The CDR3 region has the DNA TGTGCCAGCAGGTCCGGGACAGGGGGTACAACTGAAGCTTTCCTT. Its protein is CASRSGTGGTTEAFL.

This clonotype showed up many times. The chain uses TRBV6-5 and TRBJ2-7; the match to TRBD1 covers 7 bases. CDR1 and CDR2 from the germline V gene are MNHEY and SVGAGI. The CDR3 loop spans 14 amino acids. After removal of 6 bases from V and 0 bases from J, the junction contained 5 bases not matched to a gene. The CDR3 protein is CASRTGAISYEQYF. CDR3 nucleotides: TGTGCCAGCAGAACAGGGGCAATCTCCTACGAGCAGTACTTC.